This T cell receptor beta chain was retrieved from a study of shared clonotypes between healthy human individuals. Profiled with immunoSEQ multiplex PCR; TCRdb holds only in-frame clones, not every one. Of a few million clones in the sample, approximately 94% were seen once. The authors divided CD4+ cells into CD45RA+ naive and CD45RA-negative memory subsets. Broader study findings: Collection of samples was limited to blood; tissue repertoires likely differ.

V shed 0 bases and J shed 4 bases, with 10 bases lying between them. CDR1 SGHDN and CDR2 FVKESK come from the germline V gene. The CDR3 has 14 residues. Concerning this clone: Its antigen is undetermined.

This clonotype originated in a man aged 18 to 29 in good health. The sample was naive CD4+ T cells sorted from blood. Indicated subset: CD45RA+ positively selected. This chain uses TRBV14 with TRBJ2-7; tentatively, D is TRBD2 (5 bases). CDR3 sequence reads: CASSQDYRGYEQYF. CDR3 DNA sequence: TGTGCCAGCAGCCAAGATTATCGGGGATACGAGCAGTACTTC.